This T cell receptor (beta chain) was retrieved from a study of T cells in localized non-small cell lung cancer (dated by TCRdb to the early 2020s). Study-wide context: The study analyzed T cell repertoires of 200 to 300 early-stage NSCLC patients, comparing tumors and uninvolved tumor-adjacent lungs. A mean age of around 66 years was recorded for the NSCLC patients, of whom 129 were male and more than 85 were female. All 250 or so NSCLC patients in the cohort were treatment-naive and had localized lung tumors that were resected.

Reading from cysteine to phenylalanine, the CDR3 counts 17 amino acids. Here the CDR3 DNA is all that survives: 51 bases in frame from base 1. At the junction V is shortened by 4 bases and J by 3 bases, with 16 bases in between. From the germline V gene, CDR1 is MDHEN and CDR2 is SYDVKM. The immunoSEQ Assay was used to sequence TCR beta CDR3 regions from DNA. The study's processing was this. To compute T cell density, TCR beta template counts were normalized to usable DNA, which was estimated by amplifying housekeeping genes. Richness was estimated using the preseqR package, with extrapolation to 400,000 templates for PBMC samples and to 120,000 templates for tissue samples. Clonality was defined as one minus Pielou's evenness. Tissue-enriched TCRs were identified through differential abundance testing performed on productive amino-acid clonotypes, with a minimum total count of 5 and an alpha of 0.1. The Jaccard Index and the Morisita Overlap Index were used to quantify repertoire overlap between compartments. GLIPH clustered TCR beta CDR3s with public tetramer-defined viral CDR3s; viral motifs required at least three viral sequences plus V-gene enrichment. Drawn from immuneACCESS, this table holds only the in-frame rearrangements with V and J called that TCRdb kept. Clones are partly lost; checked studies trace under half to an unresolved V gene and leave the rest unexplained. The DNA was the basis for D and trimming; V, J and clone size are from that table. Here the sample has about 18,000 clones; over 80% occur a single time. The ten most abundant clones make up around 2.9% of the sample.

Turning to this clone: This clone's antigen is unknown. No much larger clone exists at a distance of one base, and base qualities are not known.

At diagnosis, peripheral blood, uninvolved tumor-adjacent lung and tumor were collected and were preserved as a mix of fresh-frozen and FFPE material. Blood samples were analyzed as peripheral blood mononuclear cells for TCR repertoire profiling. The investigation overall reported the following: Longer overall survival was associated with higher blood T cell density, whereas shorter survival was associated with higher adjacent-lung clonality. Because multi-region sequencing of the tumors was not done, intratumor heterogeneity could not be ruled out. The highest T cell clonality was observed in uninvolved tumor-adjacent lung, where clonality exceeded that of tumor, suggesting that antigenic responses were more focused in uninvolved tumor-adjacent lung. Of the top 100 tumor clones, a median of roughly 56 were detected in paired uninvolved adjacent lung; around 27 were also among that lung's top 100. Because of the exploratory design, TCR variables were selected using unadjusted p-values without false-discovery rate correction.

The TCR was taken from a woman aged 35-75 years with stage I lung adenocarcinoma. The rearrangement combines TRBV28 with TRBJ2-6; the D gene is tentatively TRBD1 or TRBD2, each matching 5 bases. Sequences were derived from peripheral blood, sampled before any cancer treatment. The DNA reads TGTGCCAGCAGTTCGGTGGGGACCCGATTTGGGGCCAACGTCCTGACTTTC. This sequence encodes CASSSVGTRFGANVLTF.